The entry below gives a single T cell receptor (beta chain) sequence along with its context. Its antigen is unidentified. Assembly of TCR beta libraries relied on iRepertoire HTBI primers together with Arm-PCR of CDR3 regions. A single record per CDR3 protein comes from TCRdb applying MiXCR to the multiplex PCR reads. The table records around 240,000 distinct CDR3 sequences, approximately 18% of them present only once. Time point: newly diagnosed GD, antithyroid drugs for less than 3 months. Generation of the TCR library employed RNA extracted from PBMCs. Peripheral blood, approximately 9 milliliters per patient, was collected in EDTA tubes. Trimming left V 7 bases short and J 0 bases short, with 15 bases between. Looked up from germline, CDR1 is MDHEN and CDR2 is SYDVKM. This CDR3 contains 15 residues. This specimen belongs to a study of regulatory T cells in long-lasting Graves disease. General study points: Rather than thyroid tissue, only peripheral blood underwent study.

These data also featured in a second study, about T cells in Graves' hyperthyroidism and ophthalmopathy.

The chain uses TRBV28 and TRBJ2-5; perhaps TRBD1 as D (6 bases). This receptor was taken from a woman aged 30 to 39 with Graves disease. This material consisted of peripheral blood mononuclear cells (PBMCs), taken at new diagnosis, from a patient treated with antithyroid drugs. The CDR3 region is CASTGAGAYQETQYF. Here the CDR3 DNA reads TGTGCCAGCACCGGCGCAGGGGCCTACCAAGAGACCCAGTACTTC.